This is a list of T cell receptor beta chains from one sample in a study of T cell responses to AZD1222 COVID-19 vaccine. Sequenced by immunoSEQ multiplex PCR; TCRdb stores in-frame clones only, minus some. Of about 100,000 clones detected, roughly 90% appear once; the ten largest clones hold about 2.8%. Here the sequenced sample was peripheral blood, taken on day 0 of AZD1222 vaccination. All receptors come from an adult in good health. The CDR3 runs from the conserved cysteine through the conserved F or W. D genes are given only for firm matches. Only part of the rows carry a size: once, few, many, or a class if the clone is expanded.

TRBV3-1/TRBV3-2	TRBJ1-6	once	.	TGTGCCAACAGCCAAGTCGGGGAAGGACCCCTCCACTTT	CANSQVGEGPLHF
TRBV6-2/TRBV6-3	TRBJ2-2	once	.	TGTGCCAGCAGTTGGACGGTCGCGAACACCGGGGAGCTGTTTTTT	CASSWTVANTGELFF
TRBV4-2	TRBJ1-5	.	.	TGTGCCAGCAGCCAAGATCGACAGAATAGCAATCAGCCCCAGCATTTT	CASSQDRQNSNQPQHF
TRBV6-6	TRBJ2-5	.	TRBD2	TGTGCCAGCAGTTACTCTGGGACTAAAGAGACCCAGTACTTC	CASSYSGTKETQYF
TRBV19	TRBJ2-4	once	TRBD2	TGTGCCAGTAAGGTCAGCGGGGAGAACATTCAGTACTTC	CASKVSGENIQYF
TRBV6-2/TRBV6-3	TRBJ2-1	.	.	TGTGCCAGCAGTTCAAACTCCCTCTACAATGAGCAGTTCTTC	CASSSNSLYNEQFF
TRBV9	TRBJ1-3	.	.	TGTGCCAGCAGCGACCGGGGCACAGGGTCTAGCACCATATATTTT	CASSDRGTGSSTIYF
TRBV27	TRBJ1-2	.	TRBD1	TGTGCCAGCAGTTTATTTTCCGAGGGGGCGCGAAATGGCTACACCTTC	CASSLFSEGARNGYTF
TRBV30	TRBJ2-1	.	TRBD2	TGTGCCTGGAGTCGGACTAGCGGGCGCCTTGGCGGTGAGCAGTTCTTC	CAWSRTSGRLGGEQFF
TRBV27	TRBJ2-2	.	.	TGTGCCAGTCAAAACAGGGAGGCCGGGGAGCTGTTTTTT	CASQNREAGELFF
TRBV4-3	TRBJ1-5	.	.	TGCGCCAGCAGCCAGAACCCTTATAGCAATCAGCCCCAGCATTTT	CASSQNPYSNQPQHF
TRBV28	TRBJ2-7	.	.	TGTGCCAGCTCCCTGGGTCGAGGTGTCTTGGGGTACGAGCAGTACTTC	CASSLGRGVLGYEQYF
TRBV20-1	TRBJ2-7	once	TRBD2	TGCAGTGCTAGTCAACTAGCGGGAAATTACTACGAGCAGTACTTC	CSASQLAGNYYEQYF
TRBV5-1	TRBJ1-3	.	.	TGCGCCAGCAGCTTAGGGCCGGGGATCACTGGAAACACCATATATTTT	CASSLGPGITGNTIYF
TRBV11-2	TRBJ2-3	once	TRBD1	TGTGCCAGCAGCCCCCGTCGGACAGGTGGTCCTAGCACAGATACGCAGTATTTT	CASSPRRTGGPSTDTQYF
TRBV18	TRBJ2-7	.	TRBD1	TGTGCCAGCTCGCGAGCCGGGACAGGGCTCTCCTACGAGCAGTACTTC	CASSRAGTGLSYEQYF
TRBV4-1	TRBJ1-4	.	.	TGCGCCAGCAGCCACTCGCTCAGGGATGCTAATGAAAAACTGTTTTTT	CASSHSLRDANEKLFF
TRBV11-2	TRBJ1-3	.	.	TGTGCCAGCAGCTTAGTAGGGGGGAACACCATATATTTT	CASSLVGGNTIYF
TRBV11-3	TRBJ1-2	once	TRBD1	TGTGCCAGCAGCTCCGGGGACAGGGGGTATACCTTC	CASSSGDRGYTF
TRBV4-2	TRBJ1-1	.	.	TGTGCCAGCAGCCGGGGGACAACGAACACTGAAGCTTTCTTT	CASSRGTTNTEAFF
TRBV7-9	TRBJ2-1	once	.	TGTGCCAGCAGCCCCCCCTTTAGGGAAGGGGTTGATGAGCAGTTCTTC	CASSPPFREGVDEQFF
TRBV13	TRBJ1-2	.	.	TGTGCCAGCAAAGGGGAGGGCTATGGCTACACCTTC	CASKGEGYGYTF
TRBV5-4	TRBJ2-3	.	TRBD2	TGTGCCAGCAGCCCTCCGGGACTAGCGGGGGCACAGGCAGATACGCAGTATTTT	CASSPPGLAGAQADTQYF
TRBV18	TRBJ2-5	once	.	TGTGCCAGCTCACCACATAAGGGAGCGGCCGAGACCCAGTACTTC	CASSPHKGAAETQYF
TRBV7-9	TRBJ1-1	.	.	TGTGCCAGCAGCCGACAGGCTTTCTTT	CASSRQAFF
TRBV5-5	TRBJ1-3	once	.	TGTGCCAGCAGCTCCGGACAGTCGGGGGGAAACACCATATATTTT	CASSSGQSGGNTIYF
TRBV21-1	TRBJ2-7	.	.	TGTGCCAGCAGCATAAGCGGGGGGCCCCAGTACGAGCAGTACTTC	CASSISGGPQYEQYF
TRBV7-9	TRBJ2-5	.	TRBD2	TGTGCCAGCAGTCAGGGACTAACGGCGCAAGAGACCCAGTACTTC	CASSQGLTAQETQYF
TRBV19	TRBJ2-1	once	TRBD2	TGTGCCAGTAAGGAGGTAGCGGGGGGCAACAATGAGCAGTTCTTC	CASKEVAGGNNEQFF
TRBV30	TRBJ1-3	.	.	TGTGCCTGGAGTATCCGACGGGGGCCCATATATTTT	CAWSIRRGPIYF
TRBV28	TRBJ2-3	.	TRBD2	TGTGCCAGCAGTCCCCGGAGGGCTAGCGGGGGCACAGATACGCAGTATTTT	CASSPRRASGGTDTQYF
TRBV2	TRBJ1-2	many	.	TGTGCCAGCGGGCAGGTTTTCTATGGCTACACCTTC	CASGQVFYGYTF
TRBV29-1	TRBJ1-6	.	TRBD1	TGCAGCGTCCAAGGACAGGCTGGTTCACCCCTCCACTTT	CSVQGQAGSPLHF
TRBV27	TRBJ1-6	.	.	TGTGCCAGCAGTTTTAAACCGCGGGGGCCAAATTCACCCCTCCACTTT	CASSFKPRGPNSPLHF
TRBV6-6	TRBJ2-5	.	.	TGTGCCAGCAGTTACGGGGTGCTCAGACTACAGGAGACCCAGTACTTC	CASSYGVLRLQETQYF
TRBV10-1	TRBJ1-1	.	.	TGCGCCAGTAGAGACAGAGAGAACACTGAAGCTTTCTTT	CASRDRENTEAFF
TRBV27	TRBJ2-1	.	TRBD2	TGTGCCAGCAGTTTGCGCGGGAGCTCCTACAATGAGCAGTTCTTC	CASSLRGSSYNEQFF